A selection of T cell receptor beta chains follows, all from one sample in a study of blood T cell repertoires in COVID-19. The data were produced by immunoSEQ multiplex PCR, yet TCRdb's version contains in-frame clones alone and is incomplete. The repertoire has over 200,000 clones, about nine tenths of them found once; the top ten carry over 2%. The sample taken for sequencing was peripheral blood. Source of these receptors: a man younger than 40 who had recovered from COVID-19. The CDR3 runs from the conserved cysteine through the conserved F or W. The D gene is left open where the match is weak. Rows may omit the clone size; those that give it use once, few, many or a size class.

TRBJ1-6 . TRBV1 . TGCACCAGCAGCCAAGGACAGGGGGTTCGGTCACCCCTCCACTTT CTSSQGQGVRSPLHF
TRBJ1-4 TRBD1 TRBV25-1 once TGTGCCAGCAGTGAACAACAGGGGTATAATGAAAAACTGTTTTTT CASSEQQGYNEKLFF
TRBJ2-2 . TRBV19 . TGTGCCAGTAGTATCCTCCTAGCCCCAACCGCCGGGGAGCTGTTTTTT CASSILLAPTAGELFF
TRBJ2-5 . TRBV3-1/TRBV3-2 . TGTGCCAGCAGCCAAGCCTTTCAGTACTTC CASSQAFQYF
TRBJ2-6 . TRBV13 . TGTGCCAGCAGCTTCGAGGGCTCTGGGGCCAACGTCCTGACTTTC CASSFEGSGANVLTF
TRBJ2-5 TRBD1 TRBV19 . TGTGCCAGTAGTATGGGGACAGGGGGCGCCCTCCCGGAGACCCAGTACTTC CASSMGTGGALPETQYF
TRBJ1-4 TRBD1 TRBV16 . TGTGCCAGCAGCCCTAACTGGCCCGGGACAGTTAATGAAAAACTGTTTTTT CASSPNWPGTVNEKLFF
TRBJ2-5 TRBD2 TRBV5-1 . TGCGCCAGCAGCTTGACTAGCGAGGGCGCGACCCAGTACTTC CASSLTSEGATQYF
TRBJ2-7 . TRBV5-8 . TGTGCCAGCAGCTTTAGGGGCGAGCAGTACTTC CASSFRGEQYF
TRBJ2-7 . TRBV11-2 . TGTGCCAGCAGCTTAGAACTACCCCGCGAGCAGTACTTC CASSLELPREQYF
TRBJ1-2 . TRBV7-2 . TGTGCCAGCAGCCAAAAGACTGCCCCTAACTATGGCTACACCTTC CASSQKTAPNYGYTF
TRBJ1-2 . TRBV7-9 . TGTGCCAGCAGCTCTCAGGGTTTTTTCGGCTACACCTTC CASSSQGFFGYTF
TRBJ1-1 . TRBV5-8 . TGTGCCAGTGTCTTAGGGGGGGGGCTCGGCACTGAAGCTTTCTTT CASVLGGGLGTEAFF
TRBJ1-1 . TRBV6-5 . TGTGCCAGCAGTTCACAGGAGTCCACTGAAGCTTTCTTT CASSSQESTEAFF
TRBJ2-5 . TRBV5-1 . TGCGCCAGCAGCTTGTTGGGGGGTCGGGAGACCCAGTACTTC CASSLLGGRETQYF
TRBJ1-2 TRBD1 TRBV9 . TGTGCCAGCAGCGGACAGGGGGACTATGGCTACACCTTC CASSGQGDYGYTF
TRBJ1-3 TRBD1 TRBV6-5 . TGTGCCAGCAGTTCCGGACAGGGGGCGAGAAGAAACACCATATATTTT CASSSGQGARRNTIYF
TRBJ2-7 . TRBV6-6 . TGTGCCAGCAGTTACTCCGGACAGCGCTCATACGAGCAGTACTTC CASSYSGQRSYEQYF
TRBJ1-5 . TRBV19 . TGTGCCAGTATTGACCCCAGGGTATGGAATCAGCCCCAGCATTTT CASIDPRVWNQPQHF
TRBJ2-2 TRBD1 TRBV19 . TGTGCCAGTAGTGAGGGACAGGGAGGGACCGGGGAGCTGTTTTTT CASSEGQGGTGELFF
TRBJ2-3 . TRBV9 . TGTGCCAGCAGCGTAAAGAGACAGCTAGAGGTAACAGATACGCAGTATTTT CASSVKRQLEVTDTQYF
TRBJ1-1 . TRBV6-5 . TGTGCCAGCAGACCGACAAGGAACACTGAAGCTTTCTTT CASRPTRNTEAFF
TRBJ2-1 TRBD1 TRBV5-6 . TGTGCCAGCAGCCGGACAGGGAACTACAATGAGCAGTTCTTC CASSRTGNYNEQFF
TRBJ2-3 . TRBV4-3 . TGCGCCAGCAGCCGCCTAGGGGTCCCGCCTATCACAGATACGCAGTATTTT CASSRLGVPPITDTQYF
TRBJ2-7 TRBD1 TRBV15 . TGTGCCACCAGCAGGGCACCGGGACAGGGGTCCTACGAGCAGTACTTC CATSRAPGQGSYEQYF
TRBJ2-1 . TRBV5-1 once TGCGCCAGCAGCTTGCGGAACAGGGGAGGCAATGAGCAGTTCTTC CASSLRNRGGNEQFF
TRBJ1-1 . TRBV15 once TGTGCCACTGCAGGGAACACTGAAGCTTTCTTT CATAGNTEAFF
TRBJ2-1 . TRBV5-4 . TGTGCCAGCAGCTTGAGGCGGGGCGGGGACAATGAGCAGTTCTTC CASSLRRGGDNEQFF
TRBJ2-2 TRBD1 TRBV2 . TGTGCCAGCATTTGGGATCAGGGGGTCGCGACCGGGGAGCTGTTTTTT CASIWDQGVATGELFF
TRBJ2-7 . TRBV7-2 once TGTGCCAGCAGCCCAGCCGTCCAGGGCTACGAGCAGTACTTC CASSPAVQGYEQYF
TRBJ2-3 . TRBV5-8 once TGTGCCAGCAGCTTGACCGGGACTTTGAGCACAGATACGCAGTATTTT CASSLTGTLSTDTQYF
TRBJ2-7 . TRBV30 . TGTGCCTGGCGCATAGACAGATACTACGAGCAGTACTTC CAWRIDRYYEQYF
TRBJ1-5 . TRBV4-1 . TGCGCCAGCAGCCAAGATGGCGGTTATAGCAATCAGCCCCAGCATTTT CASSQDGGYSNQPQHF
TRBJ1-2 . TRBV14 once TGTGCCAGCAGCCAAGATTACAGCTGGGGACTAGAGAGCTACACCTTC CASSQDYSWGLESYTF
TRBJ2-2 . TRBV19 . TGTGCCAGTAGAAACTCAGGGACTCAAACCGGGGAGCTGTTTTTT CASRNSGTQTGELFF
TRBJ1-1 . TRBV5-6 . TGTGCCAGCAGCTTGGCTGTAAACTTGAACACTGAAGCTTTCTTT CASSLAVNLNTEAFF
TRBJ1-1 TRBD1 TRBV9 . TGTGCCAGCAGCGTAGAGGGACAGGGGAACACTGAAGCTTTCTTT CASSVEGQGNTEAFF
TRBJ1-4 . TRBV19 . TGTGCCAGTAGTACACAGGTGTCGAATGAAAAACTGTTTTTT CASSTQVSNEKLFF
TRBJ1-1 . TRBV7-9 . TGTGCCAGCAGCTTAGAGTACAGTAGGAACACTGAAGCTTTCTTT CASSLEYSRNTEAFF
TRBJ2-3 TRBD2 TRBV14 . TGTGCCAGCAGCCAAGATATAGCGGGGGGGCTAGATACGCAGTATTTT CASSQDIAGGLDTQYF
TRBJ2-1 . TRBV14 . TGTGCCAGCAGCCTTGGATCCAGGGGAACGCTTTACAATGAGCAGTTCTTC CASSLGSRGTLYNEQFF